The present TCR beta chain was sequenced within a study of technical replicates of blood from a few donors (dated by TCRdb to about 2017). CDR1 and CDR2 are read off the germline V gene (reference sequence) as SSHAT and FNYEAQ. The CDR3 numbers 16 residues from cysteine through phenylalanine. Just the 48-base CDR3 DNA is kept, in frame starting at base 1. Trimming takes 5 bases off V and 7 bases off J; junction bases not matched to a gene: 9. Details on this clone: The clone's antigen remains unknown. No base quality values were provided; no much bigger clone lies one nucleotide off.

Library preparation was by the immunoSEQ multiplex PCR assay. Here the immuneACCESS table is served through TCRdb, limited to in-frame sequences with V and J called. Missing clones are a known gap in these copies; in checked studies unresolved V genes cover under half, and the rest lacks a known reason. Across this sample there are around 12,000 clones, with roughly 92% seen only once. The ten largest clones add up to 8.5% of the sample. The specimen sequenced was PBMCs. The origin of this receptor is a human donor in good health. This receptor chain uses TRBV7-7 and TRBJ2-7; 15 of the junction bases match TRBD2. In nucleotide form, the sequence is TGTGCCAGCAGCCCAGGACTAGCGGGAGGGGTACGGGAGCAGTACTTC. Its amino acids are CASSPGLAGGVREQYF.